This entry describes one T cell receptor (beta chain). Original handling: Quantification of nucleated cells was approximated via reference gene primer amplification. The assay was immunoSEQ multiplex PCR, and TCRdb's table has in-frame clones only and misses some. The V and J calls and the clone size are those of that table, but D and trimming were determined from the DNA. This table holds roughly 74,000 clones, almost 90% found once. This sample is part of a study of blood T cell repertoires in COVID-19. Study context: The study drew acute and convalescent COVID-19 samples from the United States, Italy and Spain. PBMCs, B-cell-depleted T cells, or T cells provided the cDNA or gDNA that made up the material.

The germline V gene has CDR1 SGHRS and CDR2 YFSETQ. CDR3 length: 13 amino acids. Trimming pared 4 bases from V and 6 bases from J, leaving 13 bases between. The TCR was taken from a woman of 80 years or more with active or convalescent COVID-19. The chain combines TRBV5-1 with TRBJ1-2, with no clear D. Sequenced input: peripheral blood. This CDR3 reads CASSPLRGNGYTF. The CDR3 DNA sequence: TGCGCCAGCAGCCCCCTGAGAGGGAATGGCTACACCTTC.